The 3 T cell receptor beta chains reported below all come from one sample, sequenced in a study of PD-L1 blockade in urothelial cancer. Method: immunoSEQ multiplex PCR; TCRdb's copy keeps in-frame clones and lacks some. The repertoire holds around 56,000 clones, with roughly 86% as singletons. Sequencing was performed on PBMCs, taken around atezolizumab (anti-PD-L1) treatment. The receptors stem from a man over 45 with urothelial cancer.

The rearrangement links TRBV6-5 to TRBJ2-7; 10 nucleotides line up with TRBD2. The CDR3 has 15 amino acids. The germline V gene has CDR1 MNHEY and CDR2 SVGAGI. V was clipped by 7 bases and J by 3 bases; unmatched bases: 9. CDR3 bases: TGTGCCAGCATGGGTAGCGGGAGGCAAAGCTACGAGCAGTACTTC. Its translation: CASMGSGRQSYEQYF.

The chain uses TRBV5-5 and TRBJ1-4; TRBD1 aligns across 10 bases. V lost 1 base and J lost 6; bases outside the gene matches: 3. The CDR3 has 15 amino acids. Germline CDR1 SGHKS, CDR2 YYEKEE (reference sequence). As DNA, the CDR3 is TGTGCCAGCAGCTTGTATGGGACAGGGGATGAAAAACTGTTTTTT. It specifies CASSLYGTGDEKLFF.

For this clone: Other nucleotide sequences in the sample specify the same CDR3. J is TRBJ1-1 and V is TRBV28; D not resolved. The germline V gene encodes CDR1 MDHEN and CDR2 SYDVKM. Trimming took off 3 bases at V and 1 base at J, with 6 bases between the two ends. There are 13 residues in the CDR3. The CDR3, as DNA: TGTGCCAGCAGTTTTGCAGGGAACACTGAAGCTTTCTTT. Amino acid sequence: CASSFAGNTEAFF.